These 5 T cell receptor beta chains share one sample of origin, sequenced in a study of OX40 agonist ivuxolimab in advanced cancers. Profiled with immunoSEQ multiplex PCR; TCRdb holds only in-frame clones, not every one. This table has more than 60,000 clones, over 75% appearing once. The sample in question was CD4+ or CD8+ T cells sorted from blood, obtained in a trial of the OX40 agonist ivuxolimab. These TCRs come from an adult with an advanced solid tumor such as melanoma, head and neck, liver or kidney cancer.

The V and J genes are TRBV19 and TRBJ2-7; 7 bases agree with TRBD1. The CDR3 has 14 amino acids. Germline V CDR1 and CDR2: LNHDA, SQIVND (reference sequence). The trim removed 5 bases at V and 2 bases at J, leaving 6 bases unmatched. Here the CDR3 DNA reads TGTGCCAGTAGTGCCCGGGACAGCCCCTACGAGCAGTACTTC. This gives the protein CASSARDSPYEQYF.

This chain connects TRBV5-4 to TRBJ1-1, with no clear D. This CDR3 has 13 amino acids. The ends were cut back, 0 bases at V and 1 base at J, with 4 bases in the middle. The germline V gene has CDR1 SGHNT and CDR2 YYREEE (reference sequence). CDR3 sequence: CASSLAGNTEAFF. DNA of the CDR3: TGTGCCAGCAGCTTGGCAGGGAACACTGAAGCTTTCTTT.

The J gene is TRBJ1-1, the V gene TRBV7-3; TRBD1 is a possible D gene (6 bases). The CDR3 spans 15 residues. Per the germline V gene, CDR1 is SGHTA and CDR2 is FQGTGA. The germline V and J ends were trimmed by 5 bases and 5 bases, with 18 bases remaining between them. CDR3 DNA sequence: TGTGCCAGCAGCCCTTTTGGTGGGGGACAAACTGAAGCTTTCTTT. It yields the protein CASSPFGGGQTEAFF.

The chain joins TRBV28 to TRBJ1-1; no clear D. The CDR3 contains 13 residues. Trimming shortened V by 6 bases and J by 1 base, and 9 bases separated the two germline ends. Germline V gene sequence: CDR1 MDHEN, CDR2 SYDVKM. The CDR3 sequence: CASRTPGNTEAFF. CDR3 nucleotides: TGTGCCAGCAGGACACCAGGGAACACTGAAGCTTTCTTT.

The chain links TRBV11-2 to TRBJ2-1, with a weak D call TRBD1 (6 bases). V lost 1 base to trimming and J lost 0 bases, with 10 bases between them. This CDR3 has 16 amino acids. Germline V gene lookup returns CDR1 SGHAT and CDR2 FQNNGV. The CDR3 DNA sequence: TGTGCCAGCAGCTTAGTAGGCAGGGGCTCCTACAATGAGCAGTTCTTC. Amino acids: CASSLVGRGSYNEQFF.